This T cell receptor beta chain was recovered during a study of response to subunit inactivated influenza vaccine (dated by TCRdb to 2016 to 2019). Study-wide context: Deep quantitative profiling of the T cell receptor repertoire was used in the study to follow responses to a trivalent subunit inactivated influenza vaccine. Overall study results and their limits: The authors proposed that each seasonal influenza vaccination may bring in only a limited number of new T cells.

Receptor amplification or capture employed RT-PCR. TCRdb lists the instrument as Illumina HiSeq 2500. TCRdb's own reprocessing of the public reads used fastp at Q25 and MiXCR and kept productive beta chains. Each CDR3 protein gets just one entry, which takes the most common genes and DNA from the rows behind it. Recorded for this sample are a few hundred thousand distinct CDR3 sequences; 20% to 25% of them occurred a single time. Around 9.6% of the sample rests with the top ten. This clonotype was counted a single time. Its antigen has not been determined. Per-base quality was not reported, and no clone a single base away is much larger than it. Evidence from a single read is weak. Reading the germline V gene (reference sequence) gives CDR1 DFQATT and CDR2 SNEGSKA. Trimming takes 7 bases from V and 0 bases from J, and the germline ends sit 12 bases apart. Spanning cysteine to phenylalanine, the CDR3 consists of 13 amino acids. CDR3 DNA is the only sequence kept; it has 39 bases, read in frame from the first base.

Recombination joined TRBV20-1 with TRBJ1-1; 6 matching bases give a weak D call of TRBD1. The TCR originated in a man aged 50 to 75 who received an inactivated influenza vaccine. Donor details come from another sample of the same person, matched by shared clones. Sequenced here: PBMCs from blood, sampled approximately 20 months after vaccination. The CDR3 region reads CSGRTEMNTEAFF. The DNA sequence is TGCAGTGGACGGACAGAGATGAACACTGAAGCTTTCTTT.